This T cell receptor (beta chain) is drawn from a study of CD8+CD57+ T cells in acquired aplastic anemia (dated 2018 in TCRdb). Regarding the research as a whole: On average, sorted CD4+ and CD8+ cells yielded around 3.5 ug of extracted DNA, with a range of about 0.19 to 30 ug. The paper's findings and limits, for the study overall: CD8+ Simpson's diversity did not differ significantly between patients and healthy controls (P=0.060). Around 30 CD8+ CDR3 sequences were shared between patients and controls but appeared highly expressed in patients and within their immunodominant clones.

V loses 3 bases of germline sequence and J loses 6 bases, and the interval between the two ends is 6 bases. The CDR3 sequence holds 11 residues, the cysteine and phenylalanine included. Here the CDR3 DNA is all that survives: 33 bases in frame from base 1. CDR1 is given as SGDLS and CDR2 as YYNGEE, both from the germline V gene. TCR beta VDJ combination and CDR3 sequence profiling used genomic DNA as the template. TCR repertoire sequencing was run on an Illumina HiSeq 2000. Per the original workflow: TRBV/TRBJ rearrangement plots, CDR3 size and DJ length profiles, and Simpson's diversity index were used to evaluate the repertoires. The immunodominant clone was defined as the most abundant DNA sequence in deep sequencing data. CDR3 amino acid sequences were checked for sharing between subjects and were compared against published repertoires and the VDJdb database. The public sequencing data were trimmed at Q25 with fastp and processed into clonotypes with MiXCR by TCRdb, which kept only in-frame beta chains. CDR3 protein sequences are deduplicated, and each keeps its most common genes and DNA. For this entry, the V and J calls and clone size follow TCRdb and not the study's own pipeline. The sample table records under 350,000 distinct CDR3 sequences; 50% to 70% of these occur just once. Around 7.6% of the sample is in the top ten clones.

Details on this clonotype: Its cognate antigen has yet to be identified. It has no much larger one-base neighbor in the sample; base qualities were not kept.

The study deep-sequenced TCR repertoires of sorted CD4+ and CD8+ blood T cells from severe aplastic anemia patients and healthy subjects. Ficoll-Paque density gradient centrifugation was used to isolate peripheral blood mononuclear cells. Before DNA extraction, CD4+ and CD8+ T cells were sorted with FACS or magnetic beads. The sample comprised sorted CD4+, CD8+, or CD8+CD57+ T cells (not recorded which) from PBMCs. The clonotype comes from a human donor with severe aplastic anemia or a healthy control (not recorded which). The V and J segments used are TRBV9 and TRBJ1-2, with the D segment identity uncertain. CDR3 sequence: CASSAGNGYTF. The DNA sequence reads TGTGCCAGCAGCGCGGGAAATGGCTACACCTTC. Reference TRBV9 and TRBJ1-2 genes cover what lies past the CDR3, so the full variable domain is DSGVTQTPKHLITATGQRVTLRCSPRSGDLSVYWYQQSLDQGLQFLIQYYNGEERAKGNILERFSAQQFPDLHSELNLSSLELGDSALYFCASSAGNGYTFGSGTRLTVV.